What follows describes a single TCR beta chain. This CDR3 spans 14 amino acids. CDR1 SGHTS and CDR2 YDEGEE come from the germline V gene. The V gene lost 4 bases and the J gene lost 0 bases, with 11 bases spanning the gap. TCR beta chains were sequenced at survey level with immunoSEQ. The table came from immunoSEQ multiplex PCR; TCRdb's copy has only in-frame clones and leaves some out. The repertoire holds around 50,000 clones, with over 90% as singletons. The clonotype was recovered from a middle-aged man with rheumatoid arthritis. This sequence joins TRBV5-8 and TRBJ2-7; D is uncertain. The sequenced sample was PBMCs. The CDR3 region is CASSPDPSSYEQYF. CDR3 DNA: TGTGCCAGCAGCCCCGACCCGAGCTCCTACGAGCAGTACTTC.